A selection of T cell receptor beta chains follows, all from one sample in a study of graft-versus-host responses after intestinal transplantation. The protocol was immunoSEQ multiplex PCR, while the TCRdb copy is restricted to in-frame clones and leaves out a portion. Among fewer than 110,000 clones listed, approximately 93% were seen once. These receptors are not linked to any known antigen. Source: unstimulated CD8+ T cells sorted from spleen or lymph node cells, taken before intestinal transplant. The receptors were gathered from a human donor who received an intestinal transplant. Both conserved end residues are part of each CDR3. D genes are given only for firm matches. Expanded clones get a size class; other rows say once, few or many, or leave the size out.

DNA: TGTGCCAGCAGCCCGCCGGGACAGGCCACAGATACGCAGTATTTT; CDR3: CASSPPGQATDTQYF; V: TRBV13; size: .; D: TRBD1; J: TRBJ2-3
DNA: TGTGCCAGCAGTTTATTAAATCAGCCCCAGCATTTT; CDR3: CASSLLNQPQHF; V: TRBV27; size: .; D: .; J: TRBJ1-5
DNA: TGTGCCAGCAGCTTTTCCCAGGCGTTCTACGAGCAGTACTTC; CDR3: CASSFSQAFYEQYF; V: TRBV5-4; size: .; D: .; J: TRBJ2-7
DNA: TGTGCCAGCAGTTACGGGGGGCTCGGAGAGCAGTTCTTC; CDR3: CASSYGGLGEQFF; V: TRBV27; size: .; D: .; J: TRBJ2-1
DNA: TGTGCTAGTGGTTTGGTACTCCTGGCTAGCGTCGGGCCCGGGGAGCTGTTTTTT; CDR3: CASGLVLLASVGPGELFF; V: TRBV12-5; size: .; D: .; J: TRBJ2-2
DNA: TGTGCCAGCAGCCTCGGAGGCGGGAGGGATACGCAGTATTTT; CDR3: CASSLGGGRDTQYF; V: TRBV7-8; size: .; D: TRBD2; J: TRBJ2-3
DNA: TGCAGCGTTAGTAGCGGGGCCTTATACAATGAGCAGTTCTTC; CDR3: CSVSSGALYNEQFF; V: TRBV29-1; size: .; D: TRBD2; J: TRBJ2-1
DNA: TGTGCCAGCAGCTCCGTGCAGAGCGGCCAAGAGACCCAGTACTTC; CDR3: CASSSVQSGQETQYF; V: TRBV7-9; size: .; D: .; J: TRBJ2-5
DNA: TGCACCAGCAGCCAAGAATGTCCTAGCGGGGGGGCTCGAGGATACAATGAGCAGTTCTTC; CDR3: CTSSQECPSGGARGYNEQFF; V: TRBV1; size: .; D: .; J: TRBJ2-1
DNA: TGTGCCAGCAGTCCTTGGACAGGGGGCGAGCAGTACTTC; CDR3: CASSPWTGGEQYF; V: TRBV6-5; size: .; D: TRBD1; J: TRBJ2-7
DNA: TGTGCCAGCAGCCAAGATGTCGCTCGGTGGGTTAATTATGGCTACACCTTC; CDR3: CASSQDVARWVNYGYTF; V: TRBV4-2; size: .; D: .; J: TRBJ1-2
DNA: TGCGCCAGCAGCGCGACAGGGGGCCTAACAGATACGCAGTATTTT; CDR3: CASSATGGLTDTQYF; V: TRBV10-1; size: .; D: TRBD1; J: TRBJ2-3
DNA: TGCGCCAGCAGCCAAGTAGGGGGTGGCGGCCAAGAGACCCAGTACTTC; CDR3: CASSQVGGGGQETQYF; V: TRBV4-1; size: once; D: .; J: TRBJ2-5
DNA: TGTGCCAGCAGCGTAGGAGGGGGCCCCTCCTACAATGAGCAGTTCTTC; CDR3: CASSVGGGPSYNEQFF; V: TRBV9; size: .; D: TRBD1; J: TRBJ2-1
DNA: TGCGCCAGCAGCATGGCTAGCGGGGGGGCGAATGAGCAGTTCTTC; CDR3: CASSMASGGANEQFF; V: TRBV5-1; size: .; D: TRBD2; J: TRBJ2-1
DNA: TGCGCCAGCAGCCAATTACAGGGATGGGCCTACGAGCAGTACTTC; CDR3: CASSQLQGWAYEQYF; V: TRBV4-1; size: .; D: .; J: TRBJ2-7
DNA: TGCGCCAGCAGCTTGAGTGAGGGGGCCGGGGAGCTGTTTTTT; CDR3: CASSLSEGAGELFF; V: TRBV5-1; size: .; D: .; J: TRBJ2-2
DNA: TGTGCCAGCAGCTCCCCCGGGGAAGAGACCCAGTACTTC; CDR3: CASSSPGEETQYF; V: TRBV7-6; size: .; D: .; J: TRBJ2-5
DNA: TGTGCCATCAGTGGTGCCTCAGGACTAGCGGCAACCTACGAGCAGTACTTC; CDR3: CAISGASGLAATYEQYF; V: TRBV10-3; size: .; D: TRBD2; J: TRBJ2-7
DNA: TGTGCCAGCAGCTTCAGTGGGGGCCATGGGTATGAGCAGTTCTTC; CDR3: CASSFSGGHGYEQFF; V: TRBV5-4; size: .; D: .; J: TRBJ2-1
DNA: TGTGCCAGCAGCGGAGGGACAGGGGGCCTGTCTGGAAACACCATATATTTT; CDR3: CASSGGTGGLSGNTIYF; V: TRBV9; size: .; D: TRBD1; J: TRBJ1-3
DNA: TGCGCCAGCAGCCAAGTGAAACAGTCTACCTATGGCTACACCTTC; CDR3: CASSQVKQSTYGYTF; V: TRBV4-1; size: .; D: .; J: TRBJ1-2
DNA: TGTGCCAGCAGCTTGGGAAGGCAGCCCCAGCATTTT; CDR3: CASSLGRQPQHF; V: TRBV7-8; size: .; D: .; J: TRBJ1-5
DNA: TGTGCCAGCAGCCAATCCAAGCTCTACACTGAAGCTTTCTTT; CDR3: CASSQSKLYTEAFF; V: TRBV14; size: .; D: .; J: TRBJ1-1
DNA: TGTGCCAGCAGCCTCACTAGTCGCACCGGGGAGCTGTTTTTT; CDR3: CASSLTSRTGELFF; V: TRBV7-8; size: .; D: .; J: TRBJ2-2